This entry lists 8 T cell receptor beta chains sequenced from one sample in a study of OX40 agonist ivuxolimab in advanced cancers. Repertoires were generated with immunoSEQ multiplex PCR, while TCRdb's copy carries only in-frame clones and drops some. The data hold 4,500 to 6,000 clones, with around 71% observed a single time. Sequenced material: CD4+ or CD8+ T cells sorted from blood, taken in a trial of the OX40 agonist ivuxolimab. The receptors stem from an adult with an advanced solid tumor such as melanoma, head and neck, liver or kidney cancer.

The J gene is TRBJ2-1, the V gene TRBV7-6; D remains ambiguous. Trimming pared 5 bases from V and 6 bases from J, leaving 20 bases between. The CDR3 runs 16 residues. CDR1 and CDR2 from the germline V gene are SGHVS and FNYEAQ. The DNA of the CDR3 is TGTGCCAGCAGCCCTAGTTCAGGTACACGGGTCAATGAGCAGTTCTTC. Translation: CASSPSSGTRVNEQFF.

This clone was seen at least ten times. The chain couples TRBV4-1 to TRBJ1-5; TRBD1 matches at 7 bases. Germline CDR1 and CDR2: MGHRA and YSYEKL. J gave up 7 bases and V 3 bases, and 9 bases lay outside the gene matches. This CDR3 contains 15 residues. The CDR3 here is CASSQTRQGAQPQHF. The DNA for the CDR3 is TGCGCCAGCAGCCAGACTCGACAGGGAGCACAGCCCCAGCATTTT.

The chain has TRBV27 and TRBJ1-5, with D hard to call. V shed 4 bases and J shed 7 bases, with 8 bases lying between them. CDR1 and CDR2 (germline): MNHEY, SMNVEV (reference sequence). The CDR3 is 12 residues long. In DNA, the CDR3 is TGTGCCAGCAGTTCCTCGGGCCAGCCCCAGCATTTT. It is translated as CASSSSGQPQHF.

The V and J genes are TRBV4-3 and TRBJ2-1; 10 bases fit TRBD2. The CDR3 has 18 residues. V gave up 1 base and J gave up 4 bases; unmatched junction bases: 10. Germline V gives CDR1 LGHNA, CDR2 YSLEER. The CDR3 DNA reads as TGCGCCAGCAGCCAAGTAGTAGCGGGAGGCTCCAAGTACAATGAGCAGTTCTTC. Translation gives CASSQVVAGGSKYNEQFF.

A remark on this clone: This could be a read error, since a much larger clone is one nucleotide away. This rearrangement joins TRBV10-3 to TRBJ1-2; possible D gene TRBD1, 5 bases. Germline CDR1 reads ENHRY; CDR2 reads SYGVKD. Trimming cost V 7 bases and J 3 bases, with 9 bases left between them. CDR3 length equals 12 residues. The CDR3 region has the DNA TGTGCCATCACAGGGCCGGACTATGGCTACACCTTC. The encoded protein is CAITGPDYGYTF.

This clone was seen a few times. The chain has TRBV2 and TRBJ1-5, with 8 bases fitting TRBD1. The CDR3 runs 16 residues. The ends lost 6 bases at V and 2 bases at J; junction bases unmatched: 9. CDR1 is SNHLY and CDR2 is FYNNEI in the germline V gene. For the CDR3, the DNA is TGTGCCAGCAGAAGCGGACAGGGTCTTCGCAATCAGCCCCAGCATTTT. Translated, it gives CASRSGQGLRNQPQHF.

This chain links TRBV7-6 with TRBJ2-3; D is undetermined. The length of the CDR3 is 14 residues. Trimming left V 5 bases short and J 0 bases short, with 9 bases between. From germline, CDR1 is SGHVS and CDR2 FNYEAQ. The CDR3 is CASSPRLSTDTQYF. The CDR3 region has the DNA TGTGCCAGCAGCCCAAGGCTAAGCACAGATACGCAGTATTTT.

The V gene is TRBV7-2, the J gene TRBJ2-7; 13 nucleotides align to TRBD2. The CDR3 runs to 15 residues. The V gene's germline CDR1 is SGHTA and CDR2 FQGNSA. J was trimmed by 6 bases and V by 8 bases; bases with no gene match: 10. CDR3 sequence: CASSVLAGGGGEQYF. DNA for the CDR3: TGTGCCAGCTCTGTACTAGCGGGAGGGGGTGGCGAGCAGTACTTC.